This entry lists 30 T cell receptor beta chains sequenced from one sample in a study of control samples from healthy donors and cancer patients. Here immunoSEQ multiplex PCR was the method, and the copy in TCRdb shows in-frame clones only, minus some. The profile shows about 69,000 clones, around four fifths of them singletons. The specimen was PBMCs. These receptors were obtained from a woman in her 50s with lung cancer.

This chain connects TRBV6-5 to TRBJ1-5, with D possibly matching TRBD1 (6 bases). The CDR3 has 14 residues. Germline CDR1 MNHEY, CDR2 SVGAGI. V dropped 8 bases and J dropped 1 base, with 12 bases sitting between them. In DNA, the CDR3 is TGTGCCAGCCACAGGGACGGGAGCAATCAGCCCCAGCATTTT. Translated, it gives CASHRDGSNQPQHF.

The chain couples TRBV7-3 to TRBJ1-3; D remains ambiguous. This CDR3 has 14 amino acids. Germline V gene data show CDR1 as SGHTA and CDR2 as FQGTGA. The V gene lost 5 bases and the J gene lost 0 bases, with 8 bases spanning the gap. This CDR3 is CASSQGFSGNTIYF. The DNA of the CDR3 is TGTGCCAGCAGCCAAGGGTTCTCTGGAAACACCATATATTTT.

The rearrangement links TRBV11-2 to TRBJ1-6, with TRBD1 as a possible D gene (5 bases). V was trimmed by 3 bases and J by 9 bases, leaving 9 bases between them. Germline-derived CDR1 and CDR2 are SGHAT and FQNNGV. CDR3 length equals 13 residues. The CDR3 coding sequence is TGTGCCAGCAGCTTGAAGGGGAGTTCACCCCTCCACTTT. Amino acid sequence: CASSLKGSSPLHF. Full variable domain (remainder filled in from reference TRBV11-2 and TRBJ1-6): EAGVAQSPRYKIIEKRQSVAFWCNPISGHATLYWYQQILGQGPKLLIQFQNNGVVDDSQLPKDRFSAERLKGVDSTLKIQPAKLEDSAVYLCASSLKGSSPLHFGNGTRLTVT.

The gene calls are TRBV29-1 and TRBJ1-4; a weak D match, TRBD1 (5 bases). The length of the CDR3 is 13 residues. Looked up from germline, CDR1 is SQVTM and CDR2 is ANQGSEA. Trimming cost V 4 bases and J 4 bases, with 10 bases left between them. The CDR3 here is CSVGDSLNEKLFF. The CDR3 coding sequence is TGCAGCGTTGGCGACAGCCTTAATGAAAAACTGTTTTTT.

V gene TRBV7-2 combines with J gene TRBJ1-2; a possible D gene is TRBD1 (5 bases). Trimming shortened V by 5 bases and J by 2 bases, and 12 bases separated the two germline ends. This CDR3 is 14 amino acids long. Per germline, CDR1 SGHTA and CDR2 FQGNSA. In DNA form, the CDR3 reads TGTGCCAGCAGCCTCGGGGGGGGAAACTATGGCTACACCTTC. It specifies CASSLGGGNYGYTF.

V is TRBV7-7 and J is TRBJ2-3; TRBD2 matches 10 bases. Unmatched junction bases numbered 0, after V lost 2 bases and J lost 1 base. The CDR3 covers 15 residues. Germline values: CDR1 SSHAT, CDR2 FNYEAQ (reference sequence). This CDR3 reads CASSLLAGGTDTQYF. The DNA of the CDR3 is TGTGCCAGCAGCTTACTAGCGGGGGGCACAGATACGCAGTATTTT.

This CDR3 reads CASSHPTLTGRSGNTIYF. Here the CDR3 DNA reads TGTGCCAGCAGTCACCCGACACTGACAGGTCGCTCTGGAAACACCATATATTTT. V usage is TRBV6-2 or TRBV6-3 and J usage is TRBJ1-3; D is possibly TRBD1 (6 bases). CDR1 is MNHEY, CDR2 SVGEGT, per germline. CDR3 size: 18 residues. The V end lost 5 bases, the J end lost 0 bases, and 20 bases lay between the germline ends.

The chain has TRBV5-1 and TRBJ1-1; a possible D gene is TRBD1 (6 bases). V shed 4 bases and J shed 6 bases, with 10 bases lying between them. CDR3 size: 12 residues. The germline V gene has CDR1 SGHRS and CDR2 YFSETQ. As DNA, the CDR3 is TGCGCCAGCAGCCCGGGGGCGGCTGAAGCTTTCTTT. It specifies CASSPGAAEAFF.

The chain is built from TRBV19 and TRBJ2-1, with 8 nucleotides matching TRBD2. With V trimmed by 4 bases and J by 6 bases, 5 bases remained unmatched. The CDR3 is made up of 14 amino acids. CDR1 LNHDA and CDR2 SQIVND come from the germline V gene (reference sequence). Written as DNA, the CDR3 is TGTGCCAGTAGTACCCTAGCGGGTTTCAATGAGCAGTTCTTC. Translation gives CASSTLAGFNEQFF.

The CDR3 DNA sequence: TGCAGCGTTGATTTTGCCCTCCACAATGAGCAGTTCTTC. This sequence encodes CSVDFALHNEQFF. The chain links TRBV29-1 to TRBJ2-1; D gene ambiguous. This CDR3 region has 13 residues. The V end lost 3 bases, the J end lost 5 bases, and 11 bases lay between the germline ends. Germline assignment: CDR1 SQVTM and CDR2 ANQGSEA.

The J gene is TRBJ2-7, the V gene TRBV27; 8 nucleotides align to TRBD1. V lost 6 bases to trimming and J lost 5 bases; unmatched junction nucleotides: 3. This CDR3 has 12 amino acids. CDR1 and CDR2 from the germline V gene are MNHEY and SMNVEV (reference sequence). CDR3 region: CASSRTGNEQYF. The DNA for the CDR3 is TGTGCCAGCAGCCGGACAGGGAACGAGCAGTACTTC.

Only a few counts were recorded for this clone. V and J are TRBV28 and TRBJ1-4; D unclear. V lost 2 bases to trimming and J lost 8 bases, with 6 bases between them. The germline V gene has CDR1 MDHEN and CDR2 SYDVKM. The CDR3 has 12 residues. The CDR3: CASSLVLEKLFF. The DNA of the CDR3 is TGTGCCAGCAGTTTAGTGTTGGAAAAACTGTTTTTT.

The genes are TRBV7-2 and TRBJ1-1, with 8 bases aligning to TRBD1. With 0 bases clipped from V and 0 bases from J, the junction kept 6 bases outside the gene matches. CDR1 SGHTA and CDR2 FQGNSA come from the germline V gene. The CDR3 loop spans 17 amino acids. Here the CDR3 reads CASSLASGGAVNTEAFF. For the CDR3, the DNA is TGTGCCAGCAGCTTAGCGTCAGGGGGCGCAGTGAACACTGAAGCTTTCTTT.

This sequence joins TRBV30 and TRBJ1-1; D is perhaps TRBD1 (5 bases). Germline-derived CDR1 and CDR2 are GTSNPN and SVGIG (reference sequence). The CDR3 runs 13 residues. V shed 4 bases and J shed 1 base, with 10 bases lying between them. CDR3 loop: CAWKGPTNTEAFF. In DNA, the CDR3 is TGTGCCTGGAAGGGGCCAACGAACACTGAAGCTTTCTTT.

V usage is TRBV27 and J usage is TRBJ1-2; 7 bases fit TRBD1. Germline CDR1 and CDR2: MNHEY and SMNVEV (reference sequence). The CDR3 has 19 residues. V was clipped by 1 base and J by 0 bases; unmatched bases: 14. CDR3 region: CASSLYYWSGGRSNYGYTF. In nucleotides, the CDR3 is TGTGCCAGCAGTTTATATTATTGGTCAGGGGGGCGCTCTAACTATGGCTACACCTTC.

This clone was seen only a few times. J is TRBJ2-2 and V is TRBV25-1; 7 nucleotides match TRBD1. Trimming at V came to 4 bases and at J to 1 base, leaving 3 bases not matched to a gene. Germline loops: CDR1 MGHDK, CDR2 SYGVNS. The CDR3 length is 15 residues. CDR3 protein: CASSAQGENTGELFF. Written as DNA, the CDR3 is TGTGCCAGCAGTGCCCAGGGGGAGAACACCGGGGAGCTGTTTTTT.

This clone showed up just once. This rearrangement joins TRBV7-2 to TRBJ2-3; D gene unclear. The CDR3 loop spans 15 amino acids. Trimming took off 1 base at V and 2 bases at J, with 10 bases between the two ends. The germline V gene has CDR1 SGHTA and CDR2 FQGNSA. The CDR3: CASSLDTDYTDTQYF. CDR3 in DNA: TGTGCCAGCAGCTTAGACACGGATTACACAGATACGCAGTATTTT.

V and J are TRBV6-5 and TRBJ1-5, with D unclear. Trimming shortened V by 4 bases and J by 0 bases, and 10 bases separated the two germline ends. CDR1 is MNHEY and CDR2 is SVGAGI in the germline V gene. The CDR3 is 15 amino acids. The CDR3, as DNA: TGTGCCAGCAGTTCAGACGCAAATAGCAATCAGCCCCAGCATTTT. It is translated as CASSSDANSNQPQHF.

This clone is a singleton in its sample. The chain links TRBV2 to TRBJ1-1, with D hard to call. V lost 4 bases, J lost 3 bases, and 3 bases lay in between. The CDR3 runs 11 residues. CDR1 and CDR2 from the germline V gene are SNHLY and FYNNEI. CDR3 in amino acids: CASSGYTEAFF. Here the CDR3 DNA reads TGTGCCAGCAGTGGATACACTGAAGCTTTCTTT.

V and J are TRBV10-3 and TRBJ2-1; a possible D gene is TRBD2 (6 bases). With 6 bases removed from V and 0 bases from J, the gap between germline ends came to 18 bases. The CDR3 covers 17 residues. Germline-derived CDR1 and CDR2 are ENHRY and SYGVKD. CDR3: CAIRSSEGRSSYNEQFF. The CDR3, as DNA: TGTGCCATCAGGTCTAGCGAGGGGCGGAGCTCCTACAATGAGCAGTTCTTC.

CDR3 in amino acids: CASSIGQLNNEQFF. In nucleotides, the CDR3 is TGTGCCAGTAGTATAGGGCAGCTGAACAATGAGCAGTTCTTC. The V gene is TRBV19, the J gene TRBJ2-1; D call uncertain. The CDR3 runs 14 residues. Trimming removed 1 base at V and 5 bases at J, with 9 bases between. Germline V gene data show CDR1 as LNHDA and CDR2 as SQIVND (reference sequence).

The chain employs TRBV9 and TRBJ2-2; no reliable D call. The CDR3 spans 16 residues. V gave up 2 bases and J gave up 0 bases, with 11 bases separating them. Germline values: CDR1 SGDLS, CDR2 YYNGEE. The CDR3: CASSVKAVSNTGELFF. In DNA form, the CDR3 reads TGTGCCAGCAGCGTCAAGGCAGTTTCGAACACCGGGGAGCTGTTTTTT.

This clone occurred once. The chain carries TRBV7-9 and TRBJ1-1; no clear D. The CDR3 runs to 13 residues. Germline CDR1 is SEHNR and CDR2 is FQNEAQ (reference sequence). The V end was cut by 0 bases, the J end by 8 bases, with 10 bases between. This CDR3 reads CASSLAGTEEAFF. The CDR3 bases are TGTGCCAGCAGCTTAGCTGGTACAGAAGAAGCTTTCTTT.

The CDR3 reads CASSPQEGSYNEQFF. Written as DNA, the CDR3 is TGTGCCAGCAGCCCCCAGGAGGGCTCCTACAATGAGCAGTTCTTC. The chain employs TRBV9 and TRBJ2-1, with TRBD2 as a possible D gene (6 bases). The CDR3 length is 15 residues. V lost 4 bases and J lost 0, with 11 bases in between. Germline V gene data show CDR1 as SGDLS and CDR2 as YYNGEE.

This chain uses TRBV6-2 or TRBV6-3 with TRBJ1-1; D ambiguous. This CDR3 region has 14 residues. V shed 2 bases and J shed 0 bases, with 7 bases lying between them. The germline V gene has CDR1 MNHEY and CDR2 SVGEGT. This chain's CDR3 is CASSYTLLNTEAFF. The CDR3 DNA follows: TGTGCCAGCAGTTACACGCTACTGAACACTGAAGCTTTCTTT.

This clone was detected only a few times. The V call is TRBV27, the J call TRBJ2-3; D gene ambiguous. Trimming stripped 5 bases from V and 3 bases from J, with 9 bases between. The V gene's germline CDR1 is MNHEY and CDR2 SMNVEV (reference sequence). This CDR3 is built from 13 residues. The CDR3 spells CASSNRLTDTQYF. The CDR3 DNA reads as TGTGCCAGCAGTAACCGTTTAACAGATACGCAGTATTTT.

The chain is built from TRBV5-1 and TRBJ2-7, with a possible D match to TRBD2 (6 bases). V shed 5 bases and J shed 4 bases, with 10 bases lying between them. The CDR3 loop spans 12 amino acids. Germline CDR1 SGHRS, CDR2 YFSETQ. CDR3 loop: CASSSGDYEQYF. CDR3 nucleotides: TGCGCCAGCAGTTCGGGAGATTACGAGCAGTACTTC. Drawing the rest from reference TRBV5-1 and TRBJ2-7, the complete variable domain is KAGVTQTPRYLIKTRGQQVTLSCSPISGHRSVSWYQQTPGQGLQFLFEYFSETQRNKGNFPGRFSGRQFSNSRSEMNVSTLELGDSALYLCASSSGDYEQYFGPGTRLTVT.

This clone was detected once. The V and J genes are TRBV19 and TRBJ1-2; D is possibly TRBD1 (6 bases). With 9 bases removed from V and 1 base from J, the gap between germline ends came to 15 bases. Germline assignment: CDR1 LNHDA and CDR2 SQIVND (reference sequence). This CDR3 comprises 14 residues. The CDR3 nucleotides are TGTGCCAGCAACCGGGACACCGATAACTATGGCTACACCTTC. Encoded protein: CASNRDTDNYGYTF.

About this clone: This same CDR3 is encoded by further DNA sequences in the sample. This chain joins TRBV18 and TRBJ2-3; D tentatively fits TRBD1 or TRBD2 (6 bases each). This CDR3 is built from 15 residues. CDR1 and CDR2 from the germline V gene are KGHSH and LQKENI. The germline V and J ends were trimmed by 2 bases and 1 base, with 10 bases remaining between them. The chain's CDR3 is CASSPTGAGTDTQYF. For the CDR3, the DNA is TGTGCCAGCTCACCAACGGGGGCGGGCACAGATACGCAGTATTTT. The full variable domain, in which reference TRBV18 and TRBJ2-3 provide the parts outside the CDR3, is NAGVMQNPRHLVRRRGQEARLRCSPMKGHSHVYWYRQLPEEGLKFMVYLQKENIIDESGMPKERFSAEFPKEGPSILRIQQVVRGDSAAYFCASSPTGAGTDTQYFGPGTRLTVL.

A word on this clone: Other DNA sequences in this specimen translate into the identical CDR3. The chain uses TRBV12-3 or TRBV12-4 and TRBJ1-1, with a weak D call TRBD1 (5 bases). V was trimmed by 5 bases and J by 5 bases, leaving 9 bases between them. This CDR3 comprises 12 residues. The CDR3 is CASSPRVTEAFF. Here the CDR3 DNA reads TGTGCCAGCAGTCCCAGGGTTACTGAAGCTTTCTTT.